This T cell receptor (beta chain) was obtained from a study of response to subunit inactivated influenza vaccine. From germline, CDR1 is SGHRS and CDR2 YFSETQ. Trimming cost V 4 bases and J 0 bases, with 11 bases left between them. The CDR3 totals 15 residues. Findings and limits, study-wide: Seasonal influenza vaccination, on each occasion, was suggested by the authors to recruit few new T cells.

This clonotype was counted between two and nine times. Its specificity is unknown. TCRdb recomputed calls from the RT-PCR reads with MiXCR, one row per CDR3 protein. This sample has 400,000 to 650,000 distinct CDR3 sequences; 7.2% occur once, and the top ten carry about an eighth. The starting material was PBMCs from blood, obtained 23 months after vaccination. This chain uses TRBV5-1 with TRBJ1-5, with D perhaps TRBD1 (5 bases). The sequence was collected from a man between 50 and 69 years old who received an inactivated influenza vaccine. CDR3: CASSPGHDSNQPQHF. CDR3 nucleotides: TGCGCCAGCAGCCCCGGACACGATAGCAATCAGCCCCAGCATTTT. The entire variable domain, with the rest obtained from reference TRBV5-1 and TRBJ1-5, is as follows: KAGVTQTPRYLIKTRGQQVTLSCSPISGHRSVSWYQQTPGQGLQFLFEYFSETQRNKGNFPGRFSGRQFSNSRSEMNVSTLELGDSALYLCASSPGHDSNQPQHFGDGTRLSIL.